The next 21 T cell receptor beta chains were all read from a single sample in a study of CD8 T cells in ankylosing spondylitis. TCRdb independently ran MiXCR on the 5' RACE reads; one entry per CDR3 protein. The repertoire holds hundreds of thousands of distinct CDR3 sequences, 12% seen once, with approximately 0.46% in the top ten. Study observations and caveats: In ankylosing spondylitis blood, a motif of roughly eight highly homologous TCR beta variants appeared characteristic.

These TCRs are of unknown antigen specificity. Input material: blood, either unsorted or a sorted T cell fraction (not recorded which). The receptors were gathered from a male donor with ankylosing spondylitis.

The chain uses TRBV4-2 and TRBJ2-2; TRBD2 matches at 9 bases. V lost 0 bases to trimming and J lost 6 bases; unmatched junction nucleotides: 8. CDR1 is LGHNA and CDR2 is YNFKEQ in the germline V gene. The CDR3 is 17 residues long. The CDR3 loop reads CASSQDRSGGLSGELFF. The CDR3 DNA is TGTGCCAGCAGCCAAGATCGGAGCGGGGGGTTGTCCGGGGAGCTGTTTTTT.

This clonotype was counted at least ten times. In DNA form, the CDR3 reads TGCAGTGTCCCCCAGGGCTCCTACGAGCAGTACTTC. It yields the protein CSVPQGSYEQYF. This chain joins TRBV20-1 and TRBJ2-7, with TRBD1 as a possible D gene (5 bases). The ends were cut back, 7 bases at V and 0 bases at J, with 10 bases in the middle. CDR3 size: 12 residues. The germline CDR1 and CDR2 sequences are DFQATT and SNEGSKA (reference sequence).

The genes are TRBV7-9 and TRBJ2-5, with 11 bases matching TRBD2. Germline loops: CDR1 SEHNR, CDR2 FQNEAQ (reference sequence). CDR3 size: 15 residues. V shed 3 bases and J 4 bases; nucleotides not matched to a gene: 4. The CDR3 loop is CASSFQLAGVETQYF. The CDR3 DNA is TGTGCCAGCAGCTTTCAACTAGCGGGGGTAGAGACCCAGTACTTC. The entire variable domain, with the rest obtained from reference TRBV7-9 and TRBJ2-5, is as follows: DTGVSQNPRHKITKRGQNVTFRCDPISEHNRLYWYRQTLGQGPEFLTYFQNEAQLEKSRLLSDRFSAERPKGSFSTLEIQRTEQGDSAMYLCASSFQLAGVETQYFGPGTRLLVL.

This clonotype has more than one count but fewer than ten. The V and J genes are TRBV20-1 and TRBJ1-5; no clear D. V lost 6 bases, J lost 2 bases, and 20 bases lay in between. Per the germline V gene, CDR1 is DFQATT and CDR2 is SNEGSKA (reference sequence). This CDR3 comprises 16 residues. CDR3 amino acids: CSANRQKDGGNQPQHF. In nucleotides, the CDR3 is TGCAGTGCAAACCGTCAAAAGGATGGGGGCAATCAGCCCCAGCATTTT.

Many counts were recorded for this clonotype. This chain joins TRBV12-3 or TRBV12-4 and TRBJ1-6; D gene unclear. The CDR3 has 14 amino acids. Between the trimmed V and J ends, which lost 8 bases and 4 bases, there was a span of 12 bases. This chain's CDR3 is CASSLNLYNSPLHF. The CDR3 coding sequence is TGTGCCAGCTCCCTAAACCTTTATAATTCACCCCTCCACTTT.

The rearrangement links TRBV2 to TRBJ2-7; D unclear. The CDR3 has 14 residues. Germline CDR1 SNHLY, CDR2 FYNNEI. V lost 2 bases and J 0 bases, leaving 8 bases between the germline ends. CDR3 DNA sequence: TGTGCCAGCAGTGAACGGCGTAGCTCCTACGAGCAGTACTTC. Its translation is CASSERRSSYEQYF.

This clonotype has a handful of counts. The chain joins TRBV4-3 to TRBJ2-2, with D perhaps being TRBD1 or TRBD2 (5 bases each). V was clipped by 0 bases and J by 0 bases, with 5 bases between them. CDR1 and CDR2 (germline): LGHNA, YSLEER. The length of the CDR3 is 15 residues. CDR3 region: CASSQEGANTGELFF. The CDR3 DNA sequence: TGCGCCAGCAGCCAAGAGGGGGCGAACACCGGGGAGCTGTTTTTT.

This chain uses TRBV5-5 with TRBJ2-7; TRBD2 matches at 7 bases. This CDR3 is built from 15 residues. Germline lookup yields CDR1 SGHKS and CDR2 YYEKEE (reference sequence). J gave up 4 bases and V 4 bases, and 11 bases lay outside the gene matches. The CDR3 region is CASSHGAGRLYEQYF. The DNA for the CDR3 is TGTGCCAGCAGCCACGGAGCGGGGAGACTTTACGAGCAGTACTTC.

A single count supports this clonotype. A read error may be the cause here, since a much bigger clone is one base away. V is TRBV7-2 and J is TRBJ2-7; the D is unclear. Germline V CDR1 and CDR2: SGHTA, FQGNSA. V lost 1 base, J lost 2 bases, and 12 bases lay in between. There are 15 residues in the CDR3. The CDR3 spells CASSLGPIPTYEQYF. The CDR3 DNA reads TGTGCCAGCAGCTTAGGTCCGATCCCCACCTACGAGCAGTACTTC.

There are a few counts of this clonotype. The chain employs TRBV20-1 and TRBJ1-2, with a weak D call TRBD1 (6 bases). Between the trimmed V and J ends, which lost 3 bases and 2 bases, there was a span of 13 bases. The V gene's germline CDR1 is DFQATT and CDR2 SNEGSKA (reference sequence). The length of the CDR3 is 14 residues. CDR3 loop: CSARGMGANYGYTF. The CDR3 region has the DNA TGCAGTGCTAGGGGGATGGGGGCGAACTATGGCTACACCTTC.

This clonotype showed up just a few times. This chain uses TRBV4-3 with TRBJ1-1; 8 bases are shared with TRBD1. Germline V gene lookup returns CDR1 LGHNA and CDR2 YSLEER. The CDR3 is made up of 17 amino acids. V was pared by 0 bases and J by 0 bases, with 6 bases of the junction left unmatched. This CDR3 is CASSQDLPTGVNTEAFF. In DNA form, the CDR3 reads TGCGCCAGCAGCCAAGATCTCCCGACAGGGGTGAACACTGAAGCTTTCTTT.

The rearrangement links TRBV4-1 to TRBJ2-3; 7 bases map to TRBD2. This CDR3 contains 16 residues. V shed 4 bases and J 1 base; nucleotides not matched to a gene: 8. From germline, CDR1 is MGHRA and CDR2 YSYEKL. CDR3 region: CASSLERGSRTDTQYF. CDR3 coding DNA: TGCGCCAGCAGCCTTGAACGCGGGAGTCGCACAGATACGCAGTATTTT.

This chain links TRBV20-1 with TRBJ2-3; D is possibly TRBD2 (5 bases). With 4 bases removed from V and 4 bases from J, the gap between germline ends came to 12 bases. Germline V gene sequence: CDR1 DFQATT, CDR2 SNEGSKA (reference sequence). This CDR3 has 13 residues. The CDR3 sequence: CSANAEVADTQYF. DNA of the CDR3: TGCAGTGCTAATGCGGAGGTTGCAGATACGCAGTATTTT.

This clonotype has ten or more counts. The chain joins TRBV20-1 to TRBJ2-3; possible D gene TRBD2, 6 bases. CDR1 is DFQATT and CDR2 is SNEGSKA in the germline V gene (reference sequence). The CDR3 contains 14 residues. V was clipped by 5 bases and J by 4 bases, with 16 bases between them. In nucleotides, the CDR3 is TGCAGTGCTCCCCAGGAGCCGGGGGCAGATACGCAGTATTTT. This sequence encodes CSAPQEPGADTQYF.

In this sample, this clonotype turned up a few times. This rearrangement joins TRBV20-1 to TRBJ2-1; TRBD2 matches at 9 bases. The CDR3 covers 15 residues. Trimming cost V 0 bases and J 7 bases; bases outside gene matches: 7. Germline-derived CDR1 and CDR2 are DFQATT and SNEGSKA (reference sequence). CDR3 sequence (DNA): TGCAGTGCTAGAGATGGGGGCGGGAGGGGGAATGAGCAGTTCTTC. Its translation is CSARDGGGRGNEQFF.

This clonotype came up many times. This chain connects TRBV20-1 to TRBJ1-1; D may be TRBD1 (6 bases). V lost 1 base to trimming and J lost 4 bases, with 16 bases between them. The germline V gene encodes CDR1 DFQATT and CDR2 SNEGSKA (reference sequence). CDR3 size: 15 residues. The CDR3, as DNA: TGCAGTGCTAGAGGAGGAGCGGGGGCCGTCACTGAAGCTTTCTTT. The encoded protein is CSARGGAGAVTEAFF.

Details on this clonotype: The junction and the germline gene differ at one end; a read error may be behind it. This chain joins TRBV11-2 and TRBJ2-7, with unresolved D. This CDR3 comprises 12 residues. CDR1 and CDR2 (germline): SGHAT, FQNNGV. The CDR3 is CASSLTAYDQYF. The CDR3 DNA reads TGTGCCAGCAGCTTAACCGCCTACGATCAGTACTTC.

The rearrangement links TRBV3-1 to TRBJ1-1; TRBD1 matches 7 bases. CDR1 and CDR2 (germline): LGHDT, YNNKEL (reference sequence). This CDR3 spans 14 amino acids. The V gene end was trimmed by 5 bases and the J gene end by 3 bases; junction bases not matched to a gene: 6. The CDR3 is CASSSPRGDTEAFF. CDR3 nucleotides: TGTGCCAGCAGCTCCCCCAGGGGGGACACTGAAGCTTTCTTT.

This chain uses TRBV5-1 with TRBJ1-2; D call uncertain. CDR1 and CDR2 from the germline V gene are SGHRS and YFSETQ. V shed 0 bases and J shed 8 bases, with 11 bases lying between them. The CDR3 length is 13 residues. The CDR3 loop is CASSLESTGGYTF. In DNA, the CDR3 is TGCGCCAGCAGCTTGGAAAGCACCGGAGGCTACACCTTC.

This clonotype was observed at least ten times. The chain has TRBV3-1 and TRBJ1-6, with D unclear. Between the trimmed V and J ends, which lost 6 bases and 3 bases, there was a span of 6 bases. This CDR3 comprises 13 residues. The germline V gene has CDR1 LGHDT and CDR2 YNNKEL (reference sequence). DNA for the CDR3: TGTGCCAGCAGTCTAAACTATAATTCACCCCTCCACTTT. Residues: CASSLNYNSPLHF.

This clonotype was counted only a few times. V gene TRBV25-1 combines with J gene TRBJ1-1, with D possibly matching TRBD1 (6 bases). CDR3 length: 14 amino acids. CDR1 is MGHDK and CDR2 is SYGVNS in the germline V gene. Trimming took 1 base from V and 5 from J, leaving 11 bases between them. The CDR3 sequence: CASSESRGGTEAFF. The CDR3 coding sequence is TGTGCCAGCAGTGAATCCAGGGGAGGAACTGAAGCTTTCTTT.